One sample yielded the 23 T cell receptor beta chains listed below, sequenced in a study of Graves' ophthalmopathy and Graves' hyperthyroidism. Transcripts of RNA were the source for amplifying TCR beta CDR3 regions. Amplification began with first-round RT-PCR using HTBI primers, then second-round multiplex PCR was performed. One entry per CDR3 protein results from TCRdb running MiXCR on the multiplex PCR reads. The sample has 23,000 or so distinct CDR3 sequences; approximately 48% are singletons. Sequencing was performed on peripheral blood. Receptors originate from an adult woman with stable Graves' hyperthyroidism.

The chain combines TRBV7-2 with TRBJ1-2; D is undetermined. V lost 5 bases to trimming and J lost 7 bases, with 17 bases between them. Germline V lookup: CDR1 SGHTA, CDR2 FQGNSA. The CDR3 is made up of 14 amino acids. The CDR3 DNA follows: TGTGCCAGCAGCGTCGACCCTCTAAAAGCTGGCTACACCTTC. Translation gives CASSVDPLKAGYTF.

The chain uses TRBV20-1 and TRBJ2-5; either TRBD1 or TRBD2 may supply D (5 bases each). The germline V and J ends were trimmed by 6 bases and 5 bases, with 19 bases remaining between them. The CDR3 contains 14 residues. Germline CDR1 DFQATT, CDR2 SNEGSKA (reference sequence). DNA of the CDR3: TGCAGTGCCCCGATTTGGGGGATGGGGGAGACCCAGTACTTC. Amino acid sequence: CSAPIWGMGETQYF.

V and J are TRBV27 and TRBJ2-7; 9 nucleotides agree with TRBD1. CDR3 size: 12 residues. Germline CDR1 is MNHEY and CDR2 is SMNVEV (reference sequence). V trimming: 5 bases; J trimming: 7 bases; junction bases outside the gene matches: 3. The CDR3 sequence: CASSPGTGEQYF. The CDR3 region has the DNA TGTGCCAGCAGTCCCGGGACAGGGGAGCAGTACTTC.

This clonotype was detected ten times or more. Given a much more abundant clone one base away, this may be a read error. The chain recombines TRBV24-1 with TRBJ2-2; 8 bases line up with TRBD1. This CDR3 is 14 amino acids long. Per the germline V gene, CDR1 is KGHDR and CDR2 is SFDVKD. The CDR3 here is CATSDTGQAGELSF. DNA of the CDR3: TGTGCCACCAGTGATACGGGACAGGCCGGGGAGCTGTCTTTT.

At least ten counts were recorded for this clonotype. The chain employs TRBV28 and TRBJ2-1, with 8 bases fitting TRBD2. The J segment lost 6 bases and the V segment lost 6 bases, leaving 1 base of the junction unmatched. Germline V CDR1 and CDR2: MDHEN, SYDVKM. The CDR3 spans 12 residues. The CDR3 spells CASSGTSNEQFF. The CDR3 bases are TGTGCCAGCAGCGGGACTAGCAATGAGCAGTTCTTC.

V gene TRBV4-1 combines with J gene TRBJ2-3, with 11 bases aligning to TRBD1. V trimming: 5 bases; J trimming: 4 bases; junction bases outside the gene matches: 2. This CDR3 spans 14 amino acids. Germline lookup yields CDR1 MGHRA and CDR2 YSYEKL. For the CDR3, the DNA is TGCGCCAGCAGCACGGGACAGGGGGCAGATACGCAGTATTTT. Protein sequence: CASSTGQGADTQYF.

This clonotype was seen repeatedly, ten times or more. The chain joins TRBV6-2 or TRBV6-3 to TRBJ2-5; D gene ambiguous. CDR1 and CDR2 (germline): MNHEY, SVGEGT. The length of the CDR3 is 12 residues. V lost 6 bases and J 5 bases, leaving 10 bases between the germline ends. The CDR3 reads CASSPSLETQYF. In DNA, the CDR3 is TGTGCCAGCAGCCCTTCCTTGGAGACCCAGTACTTC.

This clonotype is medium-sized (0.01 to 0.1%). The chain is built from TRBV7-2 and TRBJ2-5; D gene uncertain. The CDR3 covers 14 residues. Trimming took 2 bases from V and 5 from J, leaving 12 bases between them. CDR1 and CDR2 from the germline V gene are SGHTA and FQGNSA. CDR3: CASSLNSIRETQYF. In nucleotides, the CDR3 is TGTGCCAGCAGCTTAAACAGTATCCGGGAGACCCAGTACTTC.

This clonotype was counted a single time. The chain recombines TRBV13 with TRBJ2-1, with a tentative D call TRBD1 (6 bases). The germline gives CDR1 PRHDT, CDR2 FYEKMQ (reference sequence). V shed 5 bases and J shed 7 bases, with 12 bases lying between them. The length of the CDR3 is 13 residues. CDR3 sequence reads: CASSAGQNNEQFF. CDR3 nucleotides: TGTGCCAGCAGCGCCGGACAGAATAATGAGCAGTTCTTC.

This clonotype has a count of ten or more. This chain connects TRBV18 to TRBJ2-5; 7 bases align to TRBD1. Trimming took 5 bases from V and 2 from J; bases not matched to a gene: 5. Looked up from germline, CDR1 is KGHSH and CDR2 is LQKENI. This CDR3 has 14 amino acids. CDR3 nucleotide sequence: TGTGCCAGCTCATCAAGACAGGGACAAGAGACCCAGTACTTC. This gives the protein CASSSRQGQETQYF.

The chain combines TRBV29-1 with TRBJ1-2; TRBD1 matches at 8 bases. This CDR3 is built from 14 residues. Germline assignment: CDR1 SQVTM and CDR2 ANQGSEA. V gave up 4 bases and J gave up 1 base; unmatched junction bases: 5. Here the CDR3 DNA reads TGCAGCGTTGCCGGACAGGGAAGTAACTATGGCTACACCTTC. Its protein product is CSVAGQGSNYGYTF.

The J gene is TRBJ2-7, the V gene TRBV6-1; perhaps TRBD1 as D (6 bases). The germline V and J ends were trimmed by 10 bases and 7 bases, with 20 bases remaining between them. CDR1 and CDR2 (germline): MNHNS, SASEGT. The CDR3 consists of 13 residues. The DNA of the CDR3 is TGTGCCACCCAGACAGGCTGGTCGGATGAGCAGTACTTC. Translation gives CATQTGWSDEQYF.

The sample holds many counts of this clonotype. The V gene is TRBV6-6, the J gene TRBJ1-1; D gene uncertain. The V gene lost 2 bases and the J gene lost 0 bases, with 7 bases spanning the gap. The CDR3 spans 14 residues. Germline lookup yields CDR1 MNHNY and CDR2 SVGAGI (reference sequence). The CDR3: CASSYGNMNTEAFF. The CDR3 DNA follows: TGTGCCAGCAGTTACGGGAACATGAACACTGAAGCTTTCTTT.

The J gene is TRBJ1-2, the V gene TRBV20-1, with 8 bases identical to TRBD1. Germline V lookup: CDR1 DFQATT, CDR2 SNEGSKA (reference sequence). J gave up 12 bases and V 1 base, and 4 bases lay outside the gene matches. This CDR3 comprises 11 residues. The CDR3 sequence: CSARADRGHTF. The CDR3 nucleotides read TGCAGTGCTAGAGCAGACAGGGGCCACACCTTC.

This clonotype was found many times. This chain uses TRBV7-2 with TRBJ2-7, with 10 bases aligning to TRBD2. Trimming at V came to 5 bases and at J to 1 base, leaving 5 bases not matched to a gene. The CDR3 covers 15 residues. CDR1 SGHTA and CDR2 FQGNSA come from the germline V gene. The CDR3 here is CASSKISGRSYEQYF. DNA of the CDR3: TGTGCCAGCAGCAAGATTAGCGGGAGGTCCTACGAGCAGTACTTC.

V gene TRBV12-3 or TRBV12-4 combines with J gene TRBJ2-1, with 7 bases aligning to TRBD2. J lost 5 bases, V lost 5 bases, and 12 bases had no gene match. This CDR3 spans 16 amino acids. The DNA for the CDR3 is TGTGCCAGCAGTCCAATGGGGACTACCAGAAACAATGAGCAGTTCTTC. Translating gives CASSPMGTTRNNEQFF.

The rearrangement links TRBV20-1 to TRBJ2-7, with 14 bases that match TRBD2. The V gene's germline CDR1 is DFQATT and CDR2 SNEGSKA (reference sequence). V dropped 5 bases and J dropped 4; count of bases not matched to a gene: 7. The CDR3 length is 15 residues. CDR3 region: CSAPGLAGEGYEQYF. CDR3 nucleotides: TGCAGTGCTCCGGGACTAGCGGGAGAGGGGTACGAGCAGTACTTC.

CDR3 nucleotides: TGCAGTGCTAGAACGTGGCGTGTGCTGAATGAGCAGTTCTTC. This encodes CSARTWRVLNEQFF. The chain recombines TRBV20-1 with TRBJ2-1; D not resolved. The CDR3 is 14 amino acids. CDR1 and CDR2 from the germline V gene are DFQATT and SNEGSKA (reference sequence). V shed 2 bases and J shed 7 bases, with 15 bases lying between them.

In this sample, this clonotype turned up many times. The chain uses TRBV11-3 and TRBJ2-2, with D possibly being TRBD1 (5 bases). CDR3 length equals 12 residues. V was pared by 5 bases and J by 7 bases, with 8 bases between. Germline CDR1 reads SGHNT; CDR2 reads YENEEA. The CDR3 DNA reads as TGTGCCAGCAGCAAGGGGTTCGGGGAGCTGTTTTTT. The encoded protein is CASSKGFGELFF.

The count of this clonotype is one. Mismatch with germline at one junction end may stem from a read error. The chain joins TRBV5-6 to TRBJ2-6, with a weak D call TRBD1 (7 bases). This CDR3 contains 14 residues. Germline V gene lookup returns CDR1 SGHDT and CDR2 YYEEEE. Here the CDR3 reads CASSLGGRGDTEAF. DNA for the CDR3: TGTGCCAGCAGCTTGGGGGGCAGGGGGGACACTGAAGCTTTC.

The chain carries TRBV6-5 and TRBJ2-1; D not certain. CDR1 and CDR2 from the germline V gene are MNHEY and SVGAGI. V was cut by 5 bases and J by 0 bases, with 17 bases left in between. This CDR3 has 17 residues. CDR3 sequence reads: CASSAPLTESSYNEQFF. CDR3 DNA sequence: TGTGCCAGCAGTGCCCCCCTGACGGAAAGCTCCTACAATGAGCAGTTCTTC.

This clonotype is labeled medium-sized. The CDR3 protein is CAISESGTGHEQFF. Here the CDR3 DNA reads TGTGCCATCAGTGAGTCAGGGACAGGGCATGAGCAGTTCTTC. The V and J genes are TRBV10-3 and TRBJ2-1; 9 positions match TRBD1. The V gene end was trimmed by 0 bases and the J gene end by 8 bases; junction bases not matched to a gene: 2. CDR3 length equals 14 residues. CDR1 and CDR2 from the germline V gene are ENHRY and SYGVKD.

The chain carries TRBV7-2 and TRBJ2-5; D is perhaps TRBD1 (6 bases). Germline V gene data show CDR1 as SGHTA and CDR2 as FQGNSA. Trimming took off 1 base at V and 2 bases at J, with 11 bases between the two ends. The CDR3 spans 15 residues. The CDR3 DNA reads TGTGCCAGCAGCTTAGGGGGGCCACATCAAGAGACCCAGTACTTC. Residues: CASSLGGPHQETQYF.